This T cell receptor (beta chain) was retrieved from a study of tumor and adjacent non-tumor tissue in lung cancer. Across the whole study: Each sample yielded a few million productive TCRbeta reads on average.

TCRbeta libraries were built with three rounds of nested PCR, modified from ARM-PCR. MiXCR, applied by TCRdb to the multiplex PCR reads, yields one record per CDR3 protein. There are some 68,000 distinct CDR3 sequences in the sample; about 77% occur only once, and 35% to 55% lies in the top ten. V lost 7 bases, J lost 8 bases, and 9 bases lay in between. The CDR3 runs to 11 residues. CDR1 and CDR2 (germline): WSHSY, SAAADI. No cell sorting was done before RNA was extracted from the tissue. More than 3 cm separated this lung sample from the edge of the tumor. Donors were chemotherapy-naive, newly diagnosed lung cancer surgical patients in China, August–late 2014.

J is TRBJ2-1 and V is TRBV10-2; D unclear. This TCR came from a man aged 60 to 75 with non-small cell lung cancer. The sequencing sample was made of distant non-tumor lung tissue. Here the CDR3 reads CASTGYHEQFF. The CDR3 DNA sequence: TGCGCCAGCACTGGATACCATGAGCAGTTCTTC.